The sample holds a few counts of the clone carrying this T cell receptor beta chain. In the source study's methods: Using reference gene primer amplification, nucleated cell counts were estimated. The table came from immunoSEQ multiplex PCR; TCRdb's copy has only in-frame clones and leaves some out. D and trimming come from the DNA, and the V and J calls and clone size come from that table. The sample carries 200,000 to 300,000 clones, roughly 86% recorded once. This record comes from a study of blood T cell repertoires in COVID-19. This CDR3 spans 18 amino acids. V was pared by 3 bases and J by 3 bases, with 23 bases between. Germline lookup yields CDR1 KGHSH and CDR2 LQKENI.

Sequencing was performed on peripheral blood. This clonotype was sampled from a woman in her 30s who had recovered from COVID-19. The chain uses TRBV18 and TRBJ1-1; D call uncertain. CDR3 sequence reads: CASSPEGLARSGDTEAFF. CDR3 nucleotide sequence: TGTGCCAGCTCACCCGAGGGATTAGCCAGGTCGGGTGACACTGAAGCTTTCTTT.